This T cell receptor (beta chain) was sequenced for a study of blood T cell repertoires in COVID-19. Study in general: From the United States, Italy and Spain came samples of acute and convalescent COVID-19. The analysed material was cDNA or gDNA that came from T cells, B-cell-depleted T cells, or PBMCs.

The germline V gene has CDR1 MGHRA and CDR2 YSYEKL. This CDR3 contains 15 residues. With 1 base removed from V and 4 bases from J, the gap between germline ends came to 11 bases. In the original workflow: Nucleated cell number was recorded as an estimate derived from reference gene primer amplification. Data came from immunoSEQ multiplex PCR; TCRdb stores just in-frame clones and leaves some out. V, J and clone size reflect that table, while D and trimming were determined from the DNA. Seen here are 400,000 to 550,000 clones, around 90% observed once, and the top ten hold under 2.5%. Each participant's cohort was designated according to participant-reported clinical history.

The chain employs TRBV4-1 and TRBJ1-5; D remains unclear. The origin of this receptor is a woman between 18 and 29 years old with acute COVID-19. The specimen sequenced was PBMCs or T cells enriched from blood (not recorded which). The CDR3 loop reads CASSQVTVLNQPQHF. In nucleotides, the CDR3 is TGCGCCAGCAGCCAAGTCACAGTCCTAAATCAGCCCCAGCATTTT.